What follows describes a single T cell receptor beta chain. The antigen remains unidentified. This entry is derived from a study of cytomegalovirus exposure and HLA in healthy donors. Study findings and constraints: Evidence from a later analysis indicated that most CMV-associated TCR beta chains looked HLA-restricted.

The CDR3 is 15 residues long. The germline CDR1 and CDR2 sequences are MGHRA and YSYEKL. The V segment lost 4 bases and the J segment 7 bases; nucleotides outside the gene matches: 6. The study ran its PCR with 60 Vbeta and 13 Jbeta primers. The data were produced by immunoSEQ multiplex PCR, yet TCRdb's version contains in-frame clones alone and is incomplete. There are 250,000 to 350,000 clones in the sample; roughly 90% occur only once, and about 2.5% lies in the top ten. V gene TRBV4-1 combines with J gene TRBJ2-2; 10 bases match TRBD1. This clonotype was obtained from a woman in her late teens or twenties in good health and CMV-seronegative. The sample comprised PBMCs. In nucleotides, the CDR3 is TGCGCCAGCAGCCGGGACAGGGGAAAATACGGGGAGCTGTTTTTT. Its protein is CASSRDRGKYGELFF.